A single sample gave rise to the 23 T cell receptor beta chains below, sequenced in a study of T cells in Graves' hyperthyroidism and ophthalmopathy. Authors of the study amplified TCR beta CDR3 regions from RNA transcripts. The HTBI primer set was used in a first-round RT-PCR of the TCR CDR3. TCRdb reanalysed the multiplex PCR reads using MiXCR and keeps one entry per CDR3 protein. This table has hundreds of thousands of distinct CDR3 sequences, more than 11% appearing once. Sequencing was done on a sample of blood. Every receptor here comes from a woman aged 25 to 39 with Graves' hyperthyroidism that later progressed to Graves' ophthalmopathy.

The table lists this clonotype with a few counts. Just one base apart from a much larger clone, this may be a read error. The chain recombines TRBV15 with TRBJ2-5; the D is unclear. This CDR3 is built from 14 residues. V was shortened by 1 base and J by 5 bases, with 11 bases between the two germline ends. Germline V gene lookup returns CDR1 LNHNV and CDR2 YYDKDF (reference sequence). CDR3 protein: CATSRGLNRETQYF. In DNA, the CDR3 is TGTGCCACCAGCAGAGGTCTGAATCGGGAGACCCAGTACTTC.

This clonotype has just a few counts. The chain carries TRBV27 and TRBJ2-3; D unresolved. Germline CDR1 and CDR2: MNHEY and SMNVEV (reference sequence). The V and J ends lost 4 bases and 1 base respectively, with 9 bases between them. There are 14 residues in the CDR3. CDR3: CASSSQARTDTQYF. The DNA for the CDR3 is TGTGCCAGCAGTTCTCAGGCCCGCACAGATACGCAGTATTTT.

The chain joins TRBV11-2 to TRBJ2-7; 12 positions agree with TRBD2. V was clipped by 5 bases and J by 4 bases; unmatched bases: 12. Germline V gene data show CDR1 as SGHAT and CDR2 as FQNNGV. The CDR3 covers 17 residues. CDR3 DNA sequence: TGTGCCAGCAGCACTTTGACTAGCGGGAGAATACAATACGAGCAGTACTTC. It encodes CASSTLTSGRIQYEQYF.

This clonotype was detected ten times or more. This chain uses TRBV28 with TRBJ2-5, with TRBD2 matching 10 bases. CDR1 is MDHEN and CDR2 is SYDVKM in the germline V gene. The CDR3 is made up of 15 amino acids. Trimming at V came to 4 bases and at J to 2 bases, leaving 4 bases not matched to a gene. This CDR3 reads CASSSLAGGQETQYF. CDR3 coding DNA: TGTGCCAGCAGTTCATTAGCGGGAGGTCAAGAGACCCAGTACTTC.

This clonotype was picked up many times. The gene calls are TRBV20-1 and TRBJ1-5; D may be TRBD1 (6 bases). The V gene lost 6 bases and the J gene lost 8 bases, with 17 bases spanning the gap. CDR1 and CDR2 (germline): DFQATT, SNEGSKA (reference sequence). The CDR3 contains 13 residues. The chain's CDR3 is CSAISQGGEPQHF. The CDR3 region has the DNA TGCAGTGCCATCTCCCAAGGGGGGGAGCCCCAGCATTTT.

The chain is built from TRBV5-5 and TRBJ1-4; 9 nucleotides line up with TRBD1. CDR3 length: 18 residues. Looked up from germline, CDR1 is SGHKS and CDR2 is YYEKEE (reference sequence). Unmatched junction bases numbered 9, after V lost 3 bases and J lost 0 bases. The DNA for the CDR3 is TGTGCCAGCAGCTACGGGACAGGGAGGATGACAACTAATGAAAAACTGTTTTTT. It translates to CASSYGTGRMTTNEKLFF.

Ten or more counts support this clonotype. V is TRBV28 and J is TRBJ2-2; D not certain. CDR3 length: 12 residues. V lost 8 bases, J lost 1 base, and 5 bases lay in between. The germline gives CDR1 MDHEN, CDR2 SYDVKM. The CDR3 DNA is TGTGCCAGCTGGCAGAACACCGGGGAGCTGTTTTTT. Translated: CASWQNTGELFF.

This clonotype has a count of ten or more. J is TRBJ1-5 and V is TRBV6-1, with D perhaps matching TRBD1 (6 bases). This CDR3 region has 15 residues. The germline V gene has CDR1 MNHNS and CDR2 SASEGT. V was shortened by 2 bases and J by 3 bases, with 11 bases between the two germline ends. CDR3 in DNA: TGTGCCAGCAGTGAATCGGGGGCTTCCAATCAGCCCCAGCATTTT. Its translation: CASSESGASNQPQHF.

This clonotype was found a few times. The chain couples TRBV3-1 to TRBJ1-2, with D unclear. This CDR3 comprises 14 residues. From germline, CDR1 is LGHDT and CDR2 YNNKEL (reference sequence). Trimming removed 4 bases from V and 4 bases from J, with 13 bases in between. The CDR3 protein is CASSPTKGIYGYTF. The CDR3 DNA reads as TGTGCCAGCAGCCCCACAAAGGGAATCTATGGCTACACCTTC.

This clonotype was seen repeatedly, ten times or more. J is TRBJ2-5 and V is TRBV7-2; 7 positions agree with TRBD2. There are 18 residues in the CDR3. Germline V CDR1 and CDR2: SGHTA, FQGNSA. Trimming removed 1 base from V and 1 base from J; junction bases left unmatched: 12. In nucleotides, the CDR3 is TGTGCCAGCAGCTTAGGGGGTGCGGGAGTGGCCGGCCAAGAGACCCAGTACTTC. Protein sequence: CASSLGGAGVAGQETQYF. Complete variable domain (other parts from reference TRBV7-2 and TRBJ2-5): GAGVSQSPSNKVTEKGKDVELRCDPISGHTALYWYRQSLGQGLEFLIYFQGNSAPDKSGLPSDRFSAERTGGSVSTLTIQRTQQEDSAVYLCASSLGGAGVAGQETQYFGPGTRLLVL.

The rearrangement joins TRBV6-1 to TRBJ2-5, with 12 nucleotides matching TRBD1. Germline V gene lookup returns CDR1 MNHNS and CDR2 SASEGT. The CDR3 has 21 residues. Losses at the gene ends were 4 bases for V and 5 bases for J; bases not matched to a gene: 23. The CDR3 DNA reads TGTGCCAGCAGTGCACCCCCGGGACAGGGGGCGAACGGGGCTAGCGGGGAGACCCAGTACTTC. Translating it yields CASSAPPGQGANGASGETQYF.

The rearrangement uses TRBV12-3 or TRBV12-4 and TRBJ1-2; D not certain. V lost 3 bases, J lost 0 bases, and 8 bases lay in between. The CDR3 sequence is 14 residues long. The DNA for the CDR3 is TGTGCCAGCAGTTTCAAAGGGACTAACTATGGCTACACCTTC. Protein product: CASSFKGTNYGYTF.

This clonotype was observed at least ten times. This rearrangement joins TRBV19 to TRBJ1-3; 7 nucleotides align to TRBD1. There are 17 residues in the CDR3. V lost 6 bases and J lost 0; bases outside the gene matches: 11. The germline V gene encodes CDR1 LNHDA and CDR2 SQIVND (reference sequence). CDR3 sequence reads: CASSTRGTASSGNTIYF. The CDR3 region has the DNA TGTGCCAGTAGCACCCGTGGGACAGCGAGCTCTGGAAACACCATATATTTT.

A few counts support this clonotype. The gene calls are TRBV13 and TRBJ1-1; no definite D call. The germline V and J ends were trimmed by 6 bases and 7 bases, with 6 bases remaining between them. This CDR3 is 10 amino acids long. Germline CDR1 reads PRHDT; CDR2 reads FYEKMQ (reference sequence). The CDR3 is CASRSVEAFF. The CDR3 DNA reads TGTGCCAGCAGATCAGTTGAAGCTTTCTTT.

This clonotype has ten or more counts. The V call is TRBV20-1, the J call TRBJ1-1; D possibly corresponds to TRBD1 (5 bases). Trimming took 1 base from V and 1 from J, leaving 13 bases between them. CDR1 and CDR2 (germline): DFQATT, SNEGSKA (reference sequence). CDR3 length equals 15 residues. The CDR3 spells CSARGLGVGNTEAFF. CDR3 DNA: TGCAGTGCTAGAGGCCTAGGGGTAGGGAACACTGAAGCTTTCTTT.

On this clonotype: The conserved final phenylalanine or tryptophan is absent from the CDR3, which likely points to a read error. The V gene is TRBV7-2, the J gene TRBJ2-7, with D maybe TRBD1 (5 bases). Germline CDR1 reads SGHTA; CDR2 reads FQGNSA. Trimming took off 2 bases at V and 2 bases at J, with 19 bases between the two ends. The CDR3 runs 17 residues. CDR3 residues: CASSLILGQGRAYEQYL. The CDR3 bases are TGTGCCAGCAGCTTAATTTTAGGGCAGGGAAGGGCCTACGAGCAGTACCTC.

The sample holds one count of this clonotype. V usage is TRBV12-3 or TRBV12-4 and J usage is TRBJ1-4, with D maybe TRBD1 (6 bases). This CDR3 is built from 13 residues. Trimming took 7 bases from V and 8 from J, leaving 14 bases between them. The CDR3 spells CASNKGGGEKLFF. CDR3 DNA: TGTGCCAGCAACAAAGGGGGTGGCGAAAAACTGTTTTTT.

This clonotype has a count of ten or more. This chain connects TRBV10-3 to TRBJ1-2; D gene unclear. Trimming took off 0 bases at V and 3 bases at J, with 11 bases between the two ends. Germline assignment: CDR1 ENHRY and CDR2 SYGVKD. This CDR3 region has 15 residues. The CDR3 bases are TGTGCCATCAGTGAGTCTTCCCGGGCTGACTATGGCTACACCTTC. Translated: CAISESSRADYGYTF.

The rearrangement joins TRBV7-3 to TRBJ2-5; D possibly corresponds to TRBD2 (6 bases). The CDR3 consists of 14 residues. Looked up from germline, CDR1 is SGHTA and CDR2 is FQGTGA. The V end lost 5 bases, the J end lost 5 bases, and 15 bases lay between the germline ends. The CDR3 reads CASSLKEGWETQYF. CDR3 bases: TGTGCCAGCAGCCTAAAGGAGGGTTGGGAGACCCAGTACTTC. The complete variable domain, with remaining parts taken from reference TRBV7-3 and TRBJ2-5, reads GAGVSQTPSNKVTEKGKYVELRCDPISGHTALYWYRQSLGQGPEFLIYFQGTGAADDSGLPNDRFFAVRPEGSVSTLKIQRTERGDSAVYLCASSLKEGWETQYFGPGTRLLVL.

Ten or more counts support this clonotype. Here the CDR3 DNA reads TGTGCCAGCAGCCCCAGGTATCAGCCCCAGCATTTT. This translates into CASSPRYQPQHF. This chain uses TRBV12-3 or TRBV12-4 with TRBJ1-5; D gene uncertain. V was clipped by 6 bases and J by 5 bases, with 8 bases between them. The CDR3 is 12 residues long.

This clonotype came up a few times. This rearrangement joins TRBV5-1 to TRBJ2-1; 8 bases are shared with TRBD2. CDR1 and CDR2 (germline): SGHRS, YFSETQ. CDR3 size: 16 residues. V dropped 4 bases and J dropped 3; count of bases not matched to a gene: 9. The DNA of the CDR3 is TGCGCCAGCAGCCTTAGCGGGGCCTCCCTCTACAATGAGCAGTTCTTC. This translates into CASSLSGASLYNEQFF.

At least ten counts were recorded for this clonotype. Written as DNA, the CDR3 is TGTGCCAGCAGTGCAGTGGGGAACACTGAAGCTTTCTTT. Its protein is CASSAVGNTEAFF. This rearrangement joins TRBV2 to TRBJ1-1, with unresolved D. V was cut by 4 bases and J by 1 base, with 7 bases left in between. CDR1 SNHLY and CDR2 FYNNEI come from the germline V gene. The CDR3 has 13 amino acids.

There are a few counts of this clonotype. CDR3 protein: CASSLELAGYEQYF. The CDR3 nucleotides read TGTGCCAGCAGCTTAGAACTAGCGGGGTACGAGCAGTACTTC. The chain recombines TRBV11-1 with TRBJ2-7, with TRBD2 identical over 10 bases. The germline V gene encodes CDR1 SGHAT and CDR2 FQDESV (reference sequence). V lost 1 base and J lost 4; bases outside the gene matches: 1. The CDR3 is 14 amino acids.